The sample holds a few counts of the clone carrying this T cell receptor beta chain. Its specificity is not known. TCRdb reprocessed the RT-PCR reads via MiXCR and lists one record per CDR3 protein. This table has 650,000 to 800,000 distinct CDR3 sequences, around 14% appearing once. The CDR3 loop spans 13 amino acids. V lost 1 base and J lost 5, with 10 bases in between. Per the germline V gene, CDR1 is SGHRS and CDR2 is YFSETQ. This entry is derived from a study of response to subunit inactivated influenza vaccine. The study's findings and limits: Authors suggested few new T cells are recruited by each seasonal influenza vaccination.

The sequencing used PBMCs from blood, collected about 14 days before vaccination. J is TRBJ2-7 and V is TRBV5-1, with D possibly being TRBD1 (5 bases). This receptor was identified in a man aged 45-65 years who received an inactivated influenza vaccine. The chain's CDR3 is CASSLWTRDEQYF. In DNA form, the CDR3 reads TGCGCCAGCAGCTTGTGGACAAGGGACGAGCAGTACTTC.